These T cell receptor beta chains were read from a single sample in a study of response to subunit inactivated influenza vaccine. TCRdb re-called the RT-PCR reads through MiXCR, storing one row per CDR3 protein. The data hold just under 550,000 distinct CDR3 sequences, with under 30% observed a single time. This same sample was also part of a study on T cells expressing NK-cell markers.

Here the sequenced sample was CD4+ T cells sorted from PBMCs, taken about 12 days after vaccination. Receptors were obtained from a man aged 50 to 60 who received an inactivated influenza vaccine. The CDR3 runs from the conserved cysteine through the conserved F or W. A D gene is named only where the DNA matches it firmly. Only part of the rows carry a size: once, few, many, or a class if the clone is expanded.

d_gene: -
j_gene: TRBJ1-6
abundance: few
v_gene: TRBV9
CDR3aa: CASSAWGNSPLHF
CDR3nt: TGTGCCAGCAGCGCGTGGGGTAATTCACCCCTCCACTTT

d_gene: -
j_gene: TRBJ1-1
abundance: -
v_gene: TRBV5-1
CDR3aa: CASSRGQIGTEAFF
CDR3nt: TGCGCCAGCAGCCGAGGACAGATCGGTACTGAAGCTTTCTTT

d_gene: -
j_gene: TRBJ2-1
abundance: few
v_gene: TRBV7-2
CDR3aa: CASSVGWGRGEQFF
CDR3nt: TGTGCCAGCAGCGTTGGTTGGGGGAGAGGTGAGCAGTTCTTC

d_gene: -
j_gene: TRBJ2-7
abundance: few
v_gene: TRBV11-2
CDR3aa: CASSDFPTSYEQYF
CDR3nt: TGTGCCAGCTCGGACTTTCCGACTTCCTACGAGCAGTACTTC

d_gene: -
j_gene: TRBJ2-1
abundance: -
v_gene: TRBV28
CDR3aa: CASSLFRLGSYNEQFF
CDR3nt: TGTGCCAGCAGTCTTTTCCGCTTGGGTTCCTACAATGAGCAGTTCTTC

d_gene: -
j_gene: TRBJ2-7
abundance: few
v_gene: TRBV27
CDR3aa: CASSLSNVPHEQYF
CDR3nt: TGTGCCAGCAGTTTATCGAATGTTCCCCACGAGCAGTACTTC

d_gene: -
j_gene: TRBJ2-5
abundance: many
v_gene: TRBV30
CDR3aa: CAWSVASPTRYF
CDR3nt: TGTGCCTGGAGTGTAGCGAGCCCCACGCGGTACTTC

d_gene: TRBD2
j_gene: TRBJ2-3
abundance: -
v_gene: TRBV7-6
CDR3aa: CASSLTSAGVPRDTQYF
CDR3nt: TGTGCCAGCAGCCTCACCTCAGCGGGGGTGCCTCGAGATACGCAGTATTTT

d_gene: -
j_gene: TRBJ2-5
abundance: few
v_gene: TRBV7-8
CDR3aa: CASSPRAAQETQYF
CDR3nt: TGTGCCAGCAGCCCGCGGGCAGCTCAAGAGACCCAGTACTTC

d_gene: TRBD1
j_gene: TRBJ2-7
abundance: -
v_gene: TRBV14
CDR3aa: CASSLTTGGLHEQYF
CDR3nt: TGTGCCAGCAGCCTTACGACAGGGGGCTTGCACGAGCAGTACTTC

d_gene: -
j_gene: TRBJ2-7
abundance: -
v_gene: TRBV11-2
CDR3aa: CASNPVAGSYEQYF
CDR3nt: TGTGCCAGCAACCCGGTTGCCGGATCCTACGAGCAGTACTTC

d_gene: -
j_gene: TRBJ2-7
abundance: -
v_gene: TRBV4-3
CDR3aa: CASSQQQSYEQYF
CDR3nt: TGCGCCAGCAGCCAACAACAGTCCTACGAGCAGTACTTC

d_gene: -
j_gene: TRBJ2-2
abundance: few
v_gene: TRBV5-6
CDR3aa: CASSWGPNTGELFF
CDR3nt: TGTGCCAGCAGCTGGGGCCCGAACACCGGGGAGCTGTTTTTT

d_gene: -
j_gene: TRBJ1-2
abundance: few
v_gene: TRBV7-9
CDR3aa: CATRAGYTF
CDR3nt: TGTGCCACCAGGGCTGGCTACACCTTC